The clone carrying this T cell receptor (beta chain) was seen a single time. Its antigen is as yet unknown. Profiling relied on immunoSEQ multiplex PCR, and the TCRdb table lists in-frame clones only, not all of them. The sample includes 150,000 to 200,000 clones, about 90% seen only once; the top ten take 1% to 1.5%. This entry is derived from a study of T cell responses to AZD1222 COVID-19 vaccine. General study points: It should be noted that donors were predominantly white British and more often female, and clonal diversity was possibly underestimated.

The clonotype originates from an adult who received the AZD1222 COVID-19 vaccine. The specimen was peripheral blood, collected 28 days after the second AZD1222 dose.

CDR3 DNA: TGTGCCAGCAGGGGGGGAGACATAGCCAAAAACATTCAGTACTTC. It specifies CASRGGDIAKNIQYF. The rearrangement joins TRBV28 to TRBJ2-4; perhaps TRBD2 as D (6 bases). Germline CDR1 MDHEN, CDR2 SYDVKM. The CDR3 covers 15 residues. The V end was cut by 6 bases, the J end by 0 bases, with 12 bases between.